This TCR beta chain derives from a study of blood T cell repertoires in COVID-19. CDR1 and CDR2 from the germline V gene are SGHRS and YFSETQ. The V end lost 0 bases, the J end lost 6 bases, and 6 bases lay between the germline ends. This CDR3 comprises 13 residues. Authors' methods: The assay estimated nucleated cells by amplifying reference gene primers. Sequencing was performed with immunoSEQ multiplex PCR; in TCRdb, only in-frame clones are kept and a portion is missing. V, J and clone size are those of that table, while D and trimming were read from the DNA. The sample records about 110,000 clones, less than 85% being singletons. Concerning this clone: At the DNA level, this CDR3 is encoded by other sequences in the same sample as well.

Sequenced input: peripheral blood. This rearrangement joins TRBV5-1 to TRBJ2-2; tentatively, D is TRBD1 (5 bases). The receptor's source is a woman aged 55-70 years with acute or convalescent COVID-19. The CDR3 region is CASSLEGAGELFF. CDR3 nucleotides: TGCGCCAGCAGCTTGGAAGGGGCCGGGGAGCTGTTTTTT.